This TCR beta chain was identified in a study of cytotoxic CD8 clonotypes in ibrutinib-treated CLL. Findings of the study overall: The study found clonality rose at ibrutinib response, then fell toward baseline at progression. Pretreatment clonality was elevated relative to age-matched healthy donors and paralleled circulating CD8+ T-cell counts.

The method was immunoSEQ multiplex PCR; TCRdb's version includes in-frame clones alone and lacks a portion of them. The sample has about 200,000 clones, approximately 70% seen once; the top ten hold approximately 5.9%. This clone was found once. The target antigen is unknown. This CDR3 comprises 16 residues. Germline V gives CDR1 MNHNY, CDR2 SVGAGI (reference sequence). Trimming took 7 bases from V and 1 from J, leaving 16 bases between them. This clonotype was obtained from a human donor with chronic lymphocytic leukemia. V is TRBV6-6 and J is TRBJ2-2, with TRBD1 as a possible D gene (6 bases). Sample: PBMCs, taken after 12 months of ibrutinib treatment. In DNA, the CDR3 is TGTGCCAGCACCAGCGCCCGGACAGAGAACACCGGGGAGCTGTTTTTT. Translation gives CASTSARTENTGELFF.